Below, 12 T cell receptor beta chains from the same sample are listed, as sequenced in a study of blood T cell repertoires in COVID-19. The repertoire was sequenced with immunoSEQ multiplex PCR; TCRdb's copy has only in-frame clones and lacks some. The sample yields roughly 220,000 clones, about 88% seen once. Sequenced: PBMCs or T cells enriched from blood (not recorded which). These receptors came from a woman in her 30s who had recovered from COVID-19.

The V gene is TRBV3-1 (or the pseudogene TRBV3-2), the J gene TRBJ2-3, with D possibly being TRBD2 (6 bases). Trimming took off 3 bases at V and 15 bases at J, with 16 bases between the two ends. In germline, CDR1 is LGHDT, CDR2 YNNKEL (reference sequence). This CDR3 is built from 12 residues. DNA of the CDR3: TGTGCCAGCAGCCATGATCTGGAGGGTAAATATTTT. Protein product: CASSHDLEGKYF.

The V and J genes are TRBV2 and TRBJ1-3; no firm D call. In germline, CDR1 is SNHLY, CDR2 FYNNEI. The V and J ends lost 5 bases and 4 bases respectively, with 3 bases between them. The CDR3 has 11 amino acids. The CDR3 reads CASSSGNTIYF. In DNA form, the CDR3 reads TGTGCCAGCAGTTCGGGAAACACCATATATTTT.

The chain carries TRBV3-1 (or the pseudogene TRBV3-2) and TRBJ1-1; a possible D gene is TRBD1 (5 bases). The CDR3 loop spans 16 amino acids. V lost 2 bases and J lost 3, with 16 bases in between. Germline values: CDR1 LGHDT, CDR2 YNNKEL (reference sequence). The CDR3 DNA reads as TGTGCCAGCAGCCAAACAGGAATCCTTGTGGACACTGAAGCTTTCTTT. Amino acid sequence: CASSQTGILVDTEAFF.

V usage is TRBV7-3 and J usage is TRBJ2-1; unclear D gene. V shed 5 bases and J shed 5 bases, with 22 bases lying between them. Looked up from germline, CDR1 is SGHTA and CDR2 is FQGTGA. The CDR3 spans 17 residues. CDR3 bases: TGTGCCAGCAGCCCTTTGGGTAGCCCATTGCGGCACAATGAGCAGTTCTTC. Amino acids: CASSPLGSPLRHNEQFF.

V usage is TRBV6-5 and J usage is TRBJ2-7, with D possibly matching TRBD1 (5 bases). Trimming shortened V by 3 bases and J by 2 bases, and 11 bases separated the two germline ends. CDR1 and CDR2 from the germline V gene are MNHEY and SVGAGI. This CDR3 has 14 residues. CDR3: CASSYTGEAYEQYF. The CDR3 nucleotides are TGTGCCAGCAGTTATACAGGCGAAGCCTACGAGCAGTACTTC.

This clone appeared a few times. The CDR3 DNA reads as TGTGCCAGCAGTGCTTCCGGGACAGGTAATCAGCCCCAGCATTTT. Translation gives CASSASGTGNQPQHF. The J gene is TRBJ1-5, the V gene TRBV28; 8 bases map to TRBD1. Germline loops: CDR1 MDHEN, CDR2 SYDVKM. The CDR3 runs 15 residues. With 5 bases clipped from V and 4 bases from J, the junction kept 7 bases outside the gene matches.

A word on this clone: The junction departs from the called germline gene at one end, perhaps through a read error. The CDR3 region is CASSQGQGCTF. DNA for the CDR3: TGTGCCAGCAGTCAGGGACAGGGCTGCACCTTC. V usage is TRBV6-2 or TRBV6-3 and J usage is TRBJ1-2; 9 bases match TRBD1. CDR1 is MNHEY and CDR2 is SVGEGT in the germline V gene. The CDR3 covers 11 residues.

The V gene is TRBV12-5, the J gene TRBJ1-2; tentatively, D is TRBD1 (6 bases). Germline V CDR1 and CDR2: LGHNT, FRNRAP. V was cut by 7 bases and J by 2 bases, with 11 bases left in between. This CDR3 contains 13 residues. This CDR3 is CASERDKNYGYTF. In nucleotides, the CDR3 is TGTGCTAGTGAACGGGACAAGAACTATGGCTACACCTTC.

The chain couples TRBV5-1 to TRBJ2-7; TRBD1 aligns across 10 bases. Trimming removed 4 bases from V and 2 bases from J; junction bases left unmatched: 6. Germline values: CDR1 SGHRS, CDR2 YFSETQ. This CDR3 is built from 15 residues. The CDR3 DNA follows: TGCGCCAGCAGCCTCGACAGGGGGCTGACCTACGAGCAGTACTTC. Residues: CASSLDRGLTYEQYF.

The V call is TRBV5-1, the J call TRBJ2-5, with a weak D call TRBD1 (5 bases). This CDR3 region has 14 residues. Per the germline V gene, CDR1 is SGHRS and CDR2 is YFSETQ. The V gene lost 0 bases and the J gene lost 6 bases, with 12 bases spanning the gap. CDR3 in DNA: TGCGCCAGCAGCTTGGGCCAGGGCCGGAAGACCCAGTACTTC. This sequence encodes CASSLGQGRKTQYF.

The chain joins TRBV4-1 to TRBJ2-7; no clear D. Germline CDR1 is MGHRA and CDR2 is YSYEKL. The CDR3 spans 13 residues. With 1 base removed from V and 4 bases from J, the gap between germline ends came to 8 bases. The CDR3 DNA is TGCGCCAGCAGCCAAGCCCTTCTATACGAGCAGTACTTC. Its translation: CASSQALLYEQYF.

The chain is built from TRBV4-1 and TRBJ1-3; possible D gene TRBD1, 5 bases. V lost 2 bases and J lost 4, with 15 bases in between. Germline assignment: CDR1 MGHRA and CDR2 YSYEKL. The CDR3 runs 16 residues. In DNA, the CDR3 is TGCGCCAGCAGCCAACTTTCCAGGGTTGCCGGAAACACCATATATTTT. The encoded protein is CASSQLSRVAGNTIYF.